Below, 10 T cell receptor beta chains from the same sample are listed, as sequenced in a study of regulatory T cells in long-lasting Graves disease. The time point here: persistent/refractory GD, antithyroid drugs over 5 years with positive TRAb. Extracted RNA from PBMCs served as the source of the TCR library. CDR3-region Arm-PCR and iRepertoire HTBI primers produced the TCR beta libraries. TCRdb called the multiplex PCR reads again in MiXCR, with one record for every CDR3 protein. The sample consists of around 460,000 distinct CDR3 sequences, around a fifth of them appearing once. This specimen consisted of peripheral blood mononuclear cells (PBMCs), obtained when the disease was refractory, from a patient treated with antithyroid drugs. Every receptor here comes from a female donor with Graves disease.

This clonotype has only a few counts. This chain joins TRBV30 and TRBJ1-6; 8 bases are shared with TRBD1. V shed 1 base, J shed 9 bases, and the junction held 5 bases outside the gene matches. The germline CDR1 and CDR2 sequences are GTSNPN and SVGIG (reference sequence). The CDR3 spans 14 residues. The CDR3 spells CAWSAGGASSPLHF. CDR3 sequence (DNA): TGTGCCTGGAGTGCAGGGGGCGCGAGTTCACCCCTCCACTTT. Supplemented by reference TRBV30 and TRBJ1-6, the full variable domain reads SQTIHQWPATLVQPVGSPLSLECTVEGTSNPNLYWYRQAAGRGLQLLFYSVGIGQISSEVPQNLSASRPQDRQFILSSKKLLLSDSGFYLCAWSAGGASSPLHFGNGTRLTVT.

This clonotype occurred once. The V gene is TRBV10-3, the J gene TRBJ2-2, with 10 bases matching TRBD2. The trim removed 5 bases at V and 3 bases at J, leaving 3 bases unmatched. Looked up from germline, CDR1 is ENHRY and CDR2 is SYGVKD. The CDR3 covers 15 residues. The CDR3 bases are TGTGCCATCAGTCCAGCGGGAGGGGACACCGGGGAGCTGTTTTTT. It translates to CAISPAGGDTGELFF.

This clonotype was seen a handful of times. V is TRBV7-3 and J is TRBJ1-1, with D maybe TRBD1 (6 bases). V was shortened by 0 bases and J by 10 bases, with 12 bases between the two germline ends. The V gene's germline CDR1 is SGHTA and CDR2 FQGTGA. The CDR3 runs 13 residues. CDR3 sequence: CASSLTTGSGAFF. The CDR3 coding sequence is TGTGCCAGCAGCTTAACAACAGGGTCGGGAGCTTTCTTT.

This clonotype was counted a few times. V is TRBV24-1 and J is TRBJ2-7; D uncertain. The CDR3 has 13 residues. V lost 11 bases and J lost 0, with 13 bases in between. Germline V CDR1 and CDR2: KGHDR, SFDVKD. DNA for the CDR3: TGTGCCATTGGACCCCCGAGCTCCTACGAGCAGTACTTC. Its translation is CAIGPPSSYEQYF.

This clonotype has a count of ten or more. V usage is TRBV11-2 and J usage is TRBJ2-5, with TRBD1 matching over 7 bases. V was clipped by 5 bases and J by 5 bases; unmatched bases: 5. CDR1 is SGHAT and CDR2 is FQNNGV in the germline V gene. The CDR3 totals 13 residues. The CDR3 region has the DNA TGTGCCAGCAGCCTAGGGACAGACGAGACCCAGTACTTC. It codes for CASSLGTDETQYF.

This chain uses TRBV15 with TRBJ2-2; 7 bases map to TRBD1. CDR3 length: 14 amino acids. The ends lost 11 bases at V and 1 base at J; junction bases unmatched: 7. Germline CDR1 and CDR2: LNHNV and YYDKDF (reference sequence). The CDR3 DNA reads as TGTGCCCCCGAGCGACAGGGGAACACCGGGGAGCTGTTTTTT. Amino acid sequence: CAPERQGNTGELFF.

This clonotype has at least ten counts. The rearrangement links TRBV6-9 to TRBJ2-7; 8 bases match TRBD1. V was clipped by 3 bases and J by 7 bases; unmatched bases: 11. Looked up from germline, CDR1 is MNHGY and CDR2 is SVAAGI. The CDR3 sequence is 15 residues long. This CDR3 is CASSYARGPVSEQYF. DNA for the CDR3: TGTGCCAGCAGTTACGCCAGGGGGCCGGTGAGTGAGCAGTACTTC.

Note on this clonotype: The junction and the germline gene differ at one end; a read error may be behind it. The genes are TRBV27 and TRBJ2-7; maybe TRBD2 (5 bases). Germline assignment: CDR1 MNHEY and CDR2 SMNVEV (reference sequence). The CDR3 is 15 amino acids. In DNA form, the CDR3 reads TGTGCCAGCAGAGTTTCTGGACTGGGATCCTACAAGCAGTACTTC. This translates into CASRVSGLGSYKQYF.

The J gene is TRBJ2-2, the V gene TRBV9, with 10 bases lining up with TRBD1. V lost 5 bases, J lost 4 bases, and 5 bases stayed unmatched. Germline loops: CDR1 SGDLS, CDR2 YYNGEE. This CDR3 is built from 15 residues. In DNA form, the CDR3 reads TGTGCCAGCAGTGACAGGGGGCAGGGCACCGGGGAGCTGTTTTTT. Residues: CASSDRGQGTGELFF.

The chain has TRBV20-1 and TRBJ2-7; 9 bases fit TRBD1. Trimming cost V 1 base and J 1 base; bases outside gene matches: 2. The CDR3 sequence is 14 residues long. Germline CDR1 DFQATT, CDR2 SNEGSKA (reference sequence). The CDR3 protein is CSARGTGESYEQYF. In DNA form, the CDR3 reads TGCAGTGCTAGAGGGACAGGGGAATCCTACGAGCAGTACTTC.